Listed here are 2 T cell receptor beta chains from one sample, sequenced in a study of T cell responses to AZD1222 COVID-19 vaccine. Assay used: immunoSEQ multiplex PCR; TCRdb lists only in-frame clones, some missing. This repertoire shows 160,000 or so clones, around nine tenths found once; its top ten account for less than 2%. The specimen comprised peripheral blood, sampled on day 0 of AZD1222 vaccination. These receptors all come from an adult in good health.

CDR3 bases: TGCAGCGTTGAAGATAGGTCGATTTCAATGTCCCGGGGCTACACCTTC. Translated, it gives CSVEDRSISMSRGYTF. V and J are TRBV29-1 and TRBJ1-2; D call uncertain. The length of the CDR3 is 16 residues. CDR1 and CDR2 from the germline V gene are SQVTM and ANQGSEA. Trimming pared 0 bases from V and 8 bases from J, leaving 22 bases between.

The chain recombines TRBV28 with TRBJ1-1, with D possibly TRBD1 on 5 matching bases. The CDR3 loop spans 15 amino acids. The V gene's germline CDR1 is MDHEN and CDR2 SYDVKM. Trimming pared 3 bases from V and 4 bases from J, leaving 15 bases between. CDR3: CASSFGFVGGTEAFF. The CDR3 DNA is TGTGCCAGCAGTTTCGGGTTTGTGGGGGGCACTGAAGCTTTCTTT.